This T cell receptor beta chain was sequenced during a study of STAT5B mutations in CD4+ large granular lymphocyte leukemia. CDR1 is LNHDA and CDR2 is SQIVND in the germline V gene (reference sequence). Trimming took 3 bases from V and 3 from J, leaving 9 bases between them. The CDR3 has 13 residues. The assay was immunoSEQ multiplex PCR, and TCRdb's table has in-frame clones only and misses some. Seen here are tens of thousands of clones, less than 85% observed once, and the top ten hold 0.3% to 0.45%. The clonotype comes from a human donor in good health. The genes are TRBV19 and TRBJ2-7; no clear D gene. Sequenced material: CD4+ T cells from blood buffy coats. CDR3 protein: CASSIYYDYEQYF. DNA of the CDR3: TGTGCCAGTAGTATTTACTACGACTACGAGCAGTACTTC. The full variable domain, in which reference TRBV19 and TRBJ2-7 provide the parts outside the CDR3, is DGGITQSPKYLFRKEGQNVTLSCEQNLNHDAMYWYRQDPGQGLRLIYYSQIVNDFQKGDIAEGYSVSREKKESFPLTVTSAQKNPTAFYLCASSIYYDYEQYFGPGTRLTVT.